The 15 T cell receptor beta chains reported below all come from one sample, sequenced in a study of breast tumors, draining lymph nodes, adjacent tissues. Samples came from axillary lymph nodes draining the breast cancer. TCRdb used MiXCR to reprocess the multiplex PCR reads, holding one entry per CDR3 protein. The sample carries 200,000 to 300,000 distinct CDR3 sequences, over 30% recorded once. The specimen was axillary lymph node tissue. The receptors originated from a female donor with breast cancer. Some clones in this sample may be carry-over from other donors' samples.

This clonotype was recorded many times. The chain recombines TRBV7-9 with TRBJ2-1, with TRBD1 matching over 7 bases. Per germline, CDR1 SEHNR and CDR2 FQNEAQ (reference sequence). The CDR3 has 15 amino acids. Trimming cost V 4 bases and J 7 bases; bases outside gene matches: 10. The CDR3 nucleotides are TGTGCCAGCAGCTCGCTGACAGGGTTGGGTAATGAGCAGTTCTTC. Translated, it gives CASSSLTGLGNEQFF.

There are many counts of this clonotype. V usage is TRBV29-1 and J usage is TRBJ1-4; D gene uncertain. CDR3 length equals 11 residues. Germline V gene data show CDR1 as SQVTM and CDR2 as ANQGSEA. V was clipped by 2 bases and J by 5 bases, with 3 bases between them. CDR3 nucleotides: TGCAGCGTTGAACTGAATGAAAAACTGTTTTTT. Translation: CSVELNEKLFF. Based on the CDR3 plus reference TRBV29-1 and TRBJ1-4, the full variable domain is SAVISQKPSRDICQRGTSLTIQCQVDSQVTMMFWYRQQPGQSLTLIATANQGSEATYESGFVIDKFPISRPNLTFSTLTVSNMSPEDSSIYLCSVELNEKLFFGSGTQLSVL.

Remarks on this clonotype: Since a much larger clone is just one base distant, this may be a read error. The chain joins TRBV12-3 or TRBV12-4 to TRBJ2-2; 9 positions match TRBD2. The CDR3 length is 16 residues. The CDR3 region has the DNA TGTGCCAGCAGTTCGGGAGCACTAGCGGGCGTCGGGGCGCTGTTTTTT. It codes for CASSSGALAGVGALFF.

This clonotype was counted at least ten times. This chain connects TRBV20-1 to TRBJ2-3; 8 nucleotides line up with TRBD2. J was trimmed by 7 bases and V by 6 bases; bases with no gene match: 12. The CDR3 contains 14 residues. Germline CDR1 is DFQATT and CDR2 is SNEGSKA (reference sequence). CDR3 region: CSAGAGGKRNTQYF. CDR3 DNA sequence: TGCAGTGCGGGTGCGGGAGGAAAAAGAAATACGCAGTATTTT.

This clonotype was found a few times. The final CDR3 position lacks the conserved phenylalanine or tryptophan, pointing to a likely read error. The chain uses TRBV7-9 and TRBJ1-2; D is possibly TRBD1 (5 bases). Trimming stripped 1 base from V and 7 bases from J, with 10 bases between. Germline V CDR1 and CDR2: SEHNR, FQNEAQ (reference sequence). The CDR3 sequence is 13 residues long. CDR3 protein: CASSLGSGFGYTL. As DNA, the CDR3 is TGTGCCAGCAGCTTAGGATCAGGGTTTGGCTACACCTTA.

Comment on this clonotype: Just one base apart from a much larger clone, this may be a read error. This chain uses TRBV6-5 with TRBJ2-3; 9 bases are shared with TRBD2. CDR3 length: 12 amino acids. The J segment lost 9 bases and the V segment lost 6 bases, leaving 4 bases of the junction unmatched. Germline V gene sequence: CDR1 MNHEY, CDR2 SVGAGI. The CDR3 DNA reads TGTGCCAGCAGGCGGACTAGCGCAACGCAGTATTTT. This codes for CASRRTSATQYF.

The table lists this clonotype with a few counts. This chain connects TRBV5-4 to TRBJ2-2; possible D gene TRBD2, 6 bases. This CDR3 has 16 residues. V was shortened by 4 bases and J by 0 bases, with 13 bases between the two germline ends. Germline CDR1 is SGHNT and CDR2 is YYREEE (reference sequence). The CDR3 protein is CASSPAGGANTGELFF. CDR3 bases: TGTGCCAGCAGCCCCGCCGGCGGGGCGAACACCGGGGAGCTGTTTTTT.

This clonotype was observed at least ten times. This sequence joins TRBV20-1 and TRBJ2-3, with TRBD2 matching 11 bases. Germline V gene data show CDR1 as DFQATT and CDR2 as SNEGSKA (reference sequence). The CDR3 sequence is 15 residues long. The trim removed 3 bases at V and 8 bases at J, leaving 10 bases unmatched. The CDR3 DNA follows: TGCAGTGCTAGCGCGAGACTAGCGGGACTCGGTACGCAGTATTTT. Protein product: CSASARLAGLGTQYF.

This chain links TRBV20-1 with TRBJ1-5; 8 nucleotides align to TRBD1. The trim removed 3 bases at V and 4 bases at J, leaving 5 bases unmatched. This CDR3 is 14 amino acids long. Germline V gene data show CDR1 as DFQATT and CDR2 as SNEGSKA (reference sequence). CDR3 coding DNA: TGCAGTGCTAGGCAGGACAGGGTGAATCAGCCCCAGCATTTT. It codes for CSARQDRVNQPQHF.

CDR3 in amino acids: CASSRLGGMGDTQYF. The CDR3 coding sequence is TGTGCCAGCTCACGACTGGGCGGGATGGGAGATACGCAGTATTTT. V gene TRBV18 combines with J gene TRBJ2-3, with a weak D call TRBD2 (6 bases). V was shortened by 4 bases and J by 5 bases, with 16 bases between the two germline ends. This CDR3 is built from 15 residues. From germline, CDR1 is KGHSH and CDR2 LQKENI.

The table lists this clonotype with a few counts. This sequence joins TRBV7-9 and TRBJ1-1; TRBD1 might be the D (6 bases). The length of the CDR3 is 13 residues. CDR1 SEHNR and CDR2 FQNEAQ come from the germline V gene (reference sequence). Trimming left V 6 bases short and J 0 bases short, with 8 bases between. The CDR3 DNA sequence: TGTGCCAGCAGTTGGGGGCTGAACACTGAAGCTTTCTTT. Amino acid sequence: CASSWGLNTEAFF.

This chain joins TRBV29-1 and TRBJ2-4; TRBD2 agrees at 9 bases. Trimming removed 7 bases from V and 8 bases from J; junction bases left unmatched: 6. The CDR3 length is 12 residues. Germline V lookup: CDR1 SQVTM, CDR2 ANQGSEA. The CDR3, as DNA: TGCAGCGCCGGGGCGGGGGGGGACATTCAGTACTTC. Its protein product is CSAGAGGDIQYF.

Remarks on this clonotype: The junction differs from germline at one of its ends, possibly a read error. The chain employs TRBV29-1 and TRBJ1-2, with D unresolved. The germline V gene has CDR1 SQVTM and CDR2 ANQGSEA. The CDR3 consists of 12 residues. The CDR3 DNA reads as TGCAGCGTGGGGATAGCTAACTGTGGCTACACCTTC. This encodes CSVGIANCGYTF.

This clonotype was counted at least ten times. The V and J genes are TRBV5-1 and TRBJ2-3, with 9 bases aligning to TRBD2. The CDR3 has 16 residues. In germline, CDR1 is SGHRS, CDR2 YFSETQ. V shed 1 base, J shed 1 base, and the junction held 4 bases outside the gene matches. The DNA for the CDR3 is TGCGCCAGCAGCTTGTCTAGCGGGGCCGGCACAGATACGCAGTATTTT. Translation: CASSLSSGAGTDTQYF. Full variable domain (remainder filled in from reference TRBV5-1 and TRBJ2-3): KAGVTQTPRYLIKTRGQQVTLSCSPISGHRSVSWYQQTPGQGLQFLFEYFSETQRNKGNFPGRFSGRQFSNSRSEMNVSTLELGDSALYLCASSLSSGAGTDTQYFGPGTRLTVL.

The DNA of the CDR3 is TGCAGTGCTAGGGTGCCTAGCGGGGGCACAGATACGCAGTATTTT. Amino acid sequence: CSARVPSGGTDTQYF. This chain connects TRBV20-1 to TRBJ1-5; 9 bases align to TRBD2. The DNA end favors TRBJ2-3, so the J call may be wrong. CDR3 size: 15 residues. Germline CDR1 reads DFQATT; CDR2 reads SNEGSKA (reference sequence).